The clone carrying this T cell receptor beta chain was counted between two and nine times. Its matching antigen is unknown. The germline gene is not matched at one end of the junction; a read error may be the cause. CDR1 is SSHAT, CDR2 FNYEAQ, per germline (reference sequence). The CDR3 has 15 residues. Using its own MiXCR run on the 5' RACE reads, TCRdb lists one record per CDR3 protein. The sample has 250,000 to 300,000 distinct CDR3 sequences, around 15% seen once. The sample is drawn from a study of T-cell memory formation after mild COVID-19. In the study overall: Clusters of TCRs were largely donor specific.

Study outcomes and limitations: Some SARS-CoV-2-responding clones were already detected in memory before infection.

This sequence joins TRBV7-7 and TRBJ2-3; D possibly corresponds to TRBD1 (6 bases). Sequenced sample: PBMCs or a T cell subset sorted from them (not recorded which). This TCR derives from a man aged 18-30 years who had mild COVID-19 (a few samples of this study predate the infection). Cell type and time point are not known. The CDR3 nucleotides are TGTGCTAGCAGCTTCTTCCAGGACAGAAGGGATACGCAGTATTTT. Its translation: CASSFFQDRRDTQYF.